The 22 T cell receptor beta chains below come from one sample, sequenced in a study of T cell repertoires in cytomegalovirus infection. One entry per CDR3 protein results from TCRdb running MiXCR on the reads. The table lists more than 150,000 distinct CDR3 sequences, 23% of them singletons. Sequences were obtained from PBMCs. These receptors came from a human donor in good health (CMV status not recorded). Some clones in this sample may be carry-over from other donors' samples.

This sequence joins TRBV28 and TRBJ2-7; TRBD2 matches 8 bases. CDR3 length equals 15 residues. V was pared by 2 bases and J by 2 bases, with 5 bases of the junction left unmatched. Germline V gene data show CDR1 as MDHEN and CDR2 as SYDVKM. CDR3 in DNA: TGTGCCAGCAGTTTACAGCGGGAGAGTCCCTACGAGCAGTACTTC. Its translation: CASSLQRESPYEQYF.

The V and J genes are TRBV7-3 and TRBJ2-5; D unresolved. The V gene's germline CDR1 is SGHTA and CDR2 FQGTGA. The V end lost 0 bases, the J end lost 5 bases, and 7 bases lay between the germline ends. CDR3 length equals 13 residues. CDR3 amino acids: CASSLTDWETQYF. The CDR3 DNA reads as TGTGCCAGCAGCTTAACCGACTGGGAGACCCAGTACTTC.

There are many counts of this clonotype. The chain couples TRBV12-3 or TRBV12-4 to TRBJ2-7; 8 positions match TRBD1. V was pared by 6 bases and J by 4 bases, with 8 bases of the junction left unmatched. The CDR3 is 14 residues long. The DNA of the CDR3 is TGTGCCAGCAGCCCCCTGGACAGGGTTTACGAGCAGTACTTC. Translated, it gives CASSPLDRVYEQYF.

In the case of this clonotype: With a much larger clone just one base away, this may be a read error. V and J are TRBV7-3 and TRBJ2-5, with D perhaps TRBD1 (6 bases). The germline V gene encodes CDR1 SGHTA and CDR2 FQGTGA. The length of the CDR3 is 16 residues. In nucleotides, the CDR3 is TGTGCCAACAGCCCTGTAAATTACAGGGATCCTGGGACCCAGTACTTC. This gives the protein CANSPVNYRDPGTQYF.

The rearrangement links TRBV28 to TRBJ2-1; 12 nucleotides match TRBD1. The germline V gene has CDR1 MDHEN and CDR2 SYDVKM. CDR3 length: 14 amino acids. The ends lost 6 bases at V and 8 bases at J; junction bases unmatched: 5. The CDR3 loop reads CASRGQGAGDEQFF. The DNA of the CDR3 is TGTGCCAGCAGGGGACAGGGGGCGGGTGATGAGCAGTTCTTC.

This clonotype came up a few times. This chain connects TRBV11-2 to TRBJ2-7, with 8 bases matching TRBD1. The CDR3 sequence is 14 residues long. Trimming took 3 bases from V and 2 from J; bases not matched to a gene: 3. Germline assignment: CDR1 SGHAT and CDR2 FQNNGV. The DNA for the CDR3 is TGTGCCAGCAGCTTTGGACAGGGCCCCTACGAGCAGTACTTC. Protein product: CASSFGQGPYEQYF.

This clonotype showed up many times. The J gene is TRBJ1-5, the V gene TRBV6-5; D gene ambiguous. V dropped 0 bases and J dropped 0 bases, with 3 bases sitting between them. Germline assignment: CDR1 MNHEY and CDR2 SVGAGI. The CDR3 is 14 amino acids. The CDR3 DNA reads as TGTGCCAGCAGTTACTCGAGTAGCAATCAGCCCCAGCATTTT. The encoded protein is CASSYSSSNQPQHF.

The gene calls are TRBV4-1 and TRBJ2-3; TRBD1 might be the D (5 bases). Germline CDR1 MGHRA, CDR2 YSYEKL. V lost 0 bases and J 2 bases, leaving 12 bases between the germline ends. The CDR3 has 16 residues. DNA for the CDR3: TGCGCCAGCAGCCAAGAAGGGGTCTCTTTCACAGATACGCAGTATTTT. Translating it yields CASSQEGVSFTDTQYF.

The chain is built from TRBV4-2 and TRBJ2-7; D is ambiguous. Trimming left V 1 base short and J 5 bases short, with 18 bases between. There are 16 residues in the CDR3. The germline CDR1 and CDR2 sequences are LGHNA and YNFKEQ. The DNA for the CDR3 is TGTGCCAGCAGCCAAGGGTCAGTAGAAGGGTTCGACGAGCAGTACTTC. It is translated as CASSQGSVEGFDEQYF.

The chain couples TRBV29-1 to TRBJ2-7; D is unclear. The CDR3 extends over 14 amino acids. The V end lost 0 bases, the J end lost 2 bases, and 11 bases lay between the germline ends. CDR1 is SQVTM and CDR2 is ANQGSEA in the germline V gene. CDR3 loop: CSVEDPTPPYEQYF. Here the CDR3 DNA reads TGCAGCGTTGAAGATCCCACTCCCCCCTACGAGCAGTACTTC.

This chain links TRBV28 with TRBJ1-5, with TRBD1 matching over 7 bases. Germline loops: CDR1 MDHEN, CDR2 SYDVKM. This CDR3 comprises 15 residues. The ends lost 5 bases at V and 5 bases at J; junction bases unmatched: 9. CDR3 amino acids: CASSPQGSGDQPQHF. The CDR3 nucleotides are TGTGCCAGCAGTCCACAGGGGTCGGGCGATCAGCCCCAGCATTTT.

The table lists this clonotype with a count of one. J is TRBJ2-3 and V is TRBV5-6; 7 bases are a match to TRBD2. V lost 2 bases to trimming and J lost 3 bases; unmatched junction nucleotides: 6. The length of the CDR3 is 15 residues. Germline CDR1 reads SGHDT; CDR2 reads YYEEEE. The CDR3 protein is CASSFRTSSTDTQYF. The CDR3 DNA reads TGTGCCAGCAGCTTCCGGACTAGTAGTACAGATACGCAGTATTTT.

CDR3 in amino acids: CASSLALGREAFF. The CDR3 DNA follows: TGTGCCAGCAGCTTAGCCCTTGGCCGCGAGGCTTTCTTT. The gene calls are TRBV7-9 and TRBJ1-1; D unclear. V was trimmed by 0 bases and J by 11 bases, leaving 13 bases between them. Germline CDR1 and CDR2: SEHNR and FQNEAQ (reference sequence). There are 13 residues in the CDR3.

This clonotype was counted only a few times. This chain links TRBV7-6 with TRBJ1-1, with D hard to call. The germline V gene has CDR1 SGHVS and CDR2 FNYEAQ. CDR3 size: 13 residues. Trimming left V 1 base short and J 5 bases short, with 8 bases between. CDR3 nucleotides: TGTGCCAGCAGCTTAGTCGAGGGAACTGAAGCTTTCTTT. This sequence encodes CASSLVEGTEAFF.

This clonotype has only a few counts. The CDR3 coding sequence is TGTGCCAGCAGGAAGGAGAACGAGCAGTACTTC. Its translation is CASRKENEQYF. This chain links TRBV27 with TRBJ2-7, with no clear D. V was cut by 6 bases and J by 5 bases, with 8 bases left in between. The CDR3 has 11 residues. Germline assignment: CDR1 MNHEY and CDR2 SMNVEV (reference sequence).

The genes are TRBV20-1 and TRBJ2-1; D possibly matches TRBD1 or TRBD2 (5 bases each). This CDR3 has 14 residues. Trimming stripped 3 bases from V and 6 bases from J, with 15 bases between. Germline lookup yields CDR1 DFQATT and CDR2 SNEGSKA (reference sequence). The CDR3 loop is CSARTGLLGNEQFF. The CDR3 nucleotides read TGCAGTGCTAGGACGGGGCTTCTAGGCAATGAGCAGTTCTTC.

Here the CDR3 DNA reads TGCAGCGTTGGAGGGGGTAATGAAAAACTGTTTTTT. Amino acid sequence: CSVGGGNEKLFF. The chain has TRBV29-1 and TRBJ1-4; perhaps TRBD1 as D (6 bases). This CDR3 has 12 residues. Germline CDR1 is SQVTM and CDR2 is ANQGSEA. V shed 4 bases and J shed 4 bases, with 7 bases lying between them.

The CDR3 spells CASSLGFRDNEQFF. DNA for the CDR3: TGTGCCAGCAGTTTAGGTTTTAGGGACAATGAGCAGTTCTTC. V and J are TRBV27 and TRBJ2-1, with D hard to call. This CDR3 is 14 amino acids long. CDR1 is MNHEY, CDR2 SMNVEV, per germline (reference sequence). Trimming cost V 2 bases and J 5 bases, with 10 bases left between them.

This clonotype was found a few times. This chain links TRBV2 with TRBJ1-5; possibly TRBD1 for D (6 bases). The CDR3 extends over 15 amino acids. The germline V and J ends were trimmed by 5 bases and 4 bases, with 15 bases remaining between them. Germline V CDR1 and CDR2: SNHLY, FYNNEI. The CDR3 DNA follows: TGTGCCAGCAGTTCCTGGGGAGGGGGTAATCAGCCCCAGCATTTT. This gives the protein CASSSWGGGNQPQHF.

This clonotype was counted a few times. The genes are TRBV20-1 and TRBJ2-1; 8 nucleotides align to TRBD2. This CDR3 is built from 15 residues. V trimming: 0 bases; J trimming: 7 bases; junction bases outside the gene matches: 8. Germline CDR1 is DFQATT and CDR2 is SNEGSKA (reference sequence). The CDR3 spells CSARDAREGRNEQFF. The CDR3 nucleotides read TGCAGTGCTAGAGATGCCCGGGAGGGGAGGAATGAGCAGTTCTTC.

This clonotype has ten or more counts. V gene TRBV7-2 combines with J gene TRBJ2-3; D uncertain. The V gene lost 0 bases and the J gene lost 6 bases, with 13 bases spanning the gap. The CDR3 spans 15 residues. CDR1 and CDR2 from the germline V gene are SGHTA and FQGNSA. In DNA form, the CDR3 reads TGTGCCAGCAGCTTAGCCCGAAGGAGAACGGATACGCAGTATTTT. Its protein is CASSLARRRTDTQYF. Looking up the rest from reference TRBV7-2 and TRBJ2-3 gives the full variable domain: GAGVSQSPSNKVTEKGKDVELRCDPISGHTALYWYRQSLGQGLEFLIYFQGNSAPDKSGLPSDRFSAERTGGSVSTLTIQRTQQEDSAVYLCASSLARRRTDTQYFGPGTRLTVL.

V and J are TRBV28 and TRBJ2-1; maybe TRBD2 (6 bases). Germline CDR1 reads MDHEN; CDR2 reads SYDVKM. The CDR3 consists of 15 residues. Trimming cost V 3 bases and J 5 bases, with 14 bases left between them. In nucleotides, the CDR3 is TGTGCCAGCAGTTTTGCAGGGACTGAAGACAATGAGCAGTTCTTC. This sequence encodes CASSFAGTEDNEQFF.